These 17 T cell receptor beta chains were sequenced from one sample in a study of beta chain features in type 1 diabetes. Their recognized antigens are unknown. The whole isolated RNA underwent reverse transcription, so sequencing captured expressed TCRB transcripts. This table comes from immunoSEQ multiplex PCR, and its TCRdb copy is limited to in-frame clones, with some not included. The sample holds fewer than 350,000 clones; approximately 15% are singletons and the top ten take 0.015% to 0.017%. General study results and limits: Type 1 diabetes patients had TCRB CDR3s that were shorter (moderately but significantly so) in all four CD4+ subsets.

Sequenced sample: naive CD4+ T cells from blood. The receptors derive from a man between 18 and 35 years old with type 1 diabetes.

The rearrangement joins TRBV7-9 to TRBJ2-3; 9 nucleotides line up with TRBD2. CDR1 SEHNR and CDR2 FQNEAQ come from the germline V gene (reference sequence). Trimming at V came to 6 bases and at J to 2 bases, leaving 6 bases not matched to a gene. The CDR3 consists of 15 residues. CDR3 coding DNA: TGTGCCAGCAGTGCCAGACTAGCGGACACAGATACGCAGTATTTT. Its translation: CASSARLADTDTQYF. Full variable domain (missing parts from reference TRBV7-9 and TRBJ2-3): DTGVSQNPRHKITKRGQNVTFRCDPISEHNRLYWYRQTLGQGPEFLTYFQNEAQLEKSRLLSDRFSAERPKGSFSTLEIQRTEQGDSAMYLCASSARLADTDTQYFGPGTRLTVL.

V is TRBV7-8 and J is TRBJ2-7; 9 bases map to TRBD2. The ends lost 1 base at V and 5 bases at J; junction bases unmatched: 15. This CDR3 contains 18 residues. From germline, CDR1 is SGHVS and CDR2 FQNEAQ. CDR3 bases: TGTGCCAGCAGCTTAGAGGGATTTAGCGGGAGAATGAAAAACGAGCAGTACTTC. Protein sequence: CASSLEGFSGRMKNEQYF. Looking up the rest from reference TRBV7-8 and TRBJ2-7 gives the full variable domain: GAGVSQSPRYKVAKRGQDVALRCDPISGHVSLFWYQQALGQGPEFLTYFQNEAQLDKSGLPSDRFFAERPEGSVSTLKIQRTQQEDSAVYLCASSLEGFSGRMKNEQYFGPGTRLTVT.

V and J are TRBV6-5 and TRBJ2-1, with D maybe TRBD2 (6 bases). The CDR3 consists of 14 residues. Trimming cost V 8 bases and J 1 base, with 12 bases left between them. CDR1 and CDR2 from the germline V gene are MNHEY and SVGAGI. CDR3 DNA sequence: TGTGCCAGCCTAGGGAGCGGGTCCTACAATGAGCAGTTCTTC. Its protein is CASLGSGSYNEQFF.

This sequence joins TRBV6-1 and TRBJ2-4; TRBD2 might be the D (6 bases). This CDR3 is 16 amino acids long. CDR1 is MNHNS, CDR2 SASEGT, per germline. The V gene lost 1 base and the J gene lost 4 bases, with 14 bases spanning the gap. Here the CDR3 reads CASSEEYWGRKNIQYF. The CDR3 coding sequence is TGTGCCAGCAGTGAAGAGTATTGGGGGAGGAAAAACATTCAGTACTTC.

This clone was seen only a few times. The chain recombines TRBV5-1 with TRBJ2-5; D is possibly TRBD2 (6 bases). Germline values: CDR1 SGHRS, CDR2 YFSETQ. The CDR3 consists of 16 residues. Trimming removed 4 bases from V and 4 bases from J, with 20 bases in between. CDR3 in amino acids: CASSPRRRGRGETQYF. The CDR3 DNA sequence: TGCGCCAGCAGCCCCCGGAGGAGGGGCCGAGGAGAGACCCAGTACTTC. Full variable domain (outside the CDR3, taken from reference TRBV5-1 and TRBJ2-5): KAGVTQTPRYLIKTRGQQVTLSCSPISGHRSVSWYQQTPGQGLQFLFEYFSETQRNKGNFPGRFSGRQFSNSRSEMNVSTLELGDSALYLCASSPRRRGRGETQYFGPGTRLLVL.

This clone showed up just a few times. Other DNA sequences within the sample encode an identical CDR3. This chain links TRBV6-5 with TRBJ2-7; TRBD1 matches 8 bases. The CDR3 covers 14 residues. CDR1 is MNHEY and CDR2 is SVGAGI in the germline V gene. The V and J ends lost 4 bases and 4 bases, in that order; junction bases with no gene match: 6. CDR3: CASSSGTGTYEQYF. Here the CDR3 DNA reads TGTGCCAGCAGTTCGGGGACAGGAACGTACGAGCAGTACTTC.

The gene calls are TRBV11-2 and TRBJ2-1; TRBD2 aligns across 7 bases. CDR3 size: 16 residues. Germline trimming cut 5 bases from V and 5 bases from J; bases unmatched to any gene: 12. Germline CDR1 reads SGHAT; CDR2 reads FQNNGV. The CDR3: CASSPFGVAGHNEQFF. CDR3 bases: TGTGCCAGCAGCCCTTTTGGGGTAGCGGGTCACAATGAGCAGTTCTTC. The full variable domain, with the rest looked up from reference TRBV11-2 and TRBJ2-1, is EAGVAQSPRYKIIEKRQSVAFWCNPISGHATLYWYQQILGQGPKLLIQFQNNGVVDDSQLPKDRFSAERLKGVDSTLKIQPAKLEDSAVYLCASSPFGVAGHNEQFFGPGTRLTVL.

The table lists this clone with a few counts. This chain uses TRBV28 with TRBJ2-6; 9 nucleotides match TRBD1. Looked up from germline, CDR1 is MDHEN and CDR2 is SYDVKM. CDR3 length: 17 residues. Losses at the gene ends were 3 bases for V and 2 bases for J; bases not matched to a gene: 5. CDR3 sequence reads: CASSFGDRAPGANVLTF. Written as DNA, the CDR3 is TGTGCCAGCAGTTTTGGGGACAGGGCGCCTGGGGCCAACGTCCTGACTTTC.

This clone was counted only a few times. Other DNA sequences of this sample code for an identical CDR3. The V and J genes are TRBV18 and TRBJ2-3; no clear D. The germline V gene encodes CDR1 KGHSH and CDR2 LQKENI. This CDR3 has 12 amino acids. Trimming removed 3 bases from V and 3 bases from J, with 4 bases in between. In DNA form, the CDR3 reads TGTGCCAGCTCACCGTCAACAGATACGCAGTATTTT. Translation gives CASSPSTDTQYF.

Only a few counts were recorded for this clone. The CDR3 loop is CASSPDRPETQYF. CDR3 sequence (DNA): TGTGCCAGCAGTCCGGACAGACCGGAGACCCAGTACTTC. The genes are TRBV28 and TRBJ2-5; D might be TRBD1 (6 bases). There are 13 residues in the CDR3. V was shortened by 5 bases and J by 5 bases, with 12 bases between the two germline ends. The germline gives CDR1 MDHEN, CDR2 SYDVKM.

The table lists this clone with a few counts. The CDR3 sequence is CASSLTIYEQYF. CDR3 DNA sequence: TGTGCCAGCAGCTTGACAATTTACGAGCAGTACTTC. The rearrangement links TRBV7-9 to TRBJ2-5; no firm D call. Matching the DNA end better, TRBJ2-7 makes the J call doubtful. The CDR3 sequence is 12 residues long. From germline, CDR1 is SEHNR and CDR2 FQNEAQ (reference sequence).

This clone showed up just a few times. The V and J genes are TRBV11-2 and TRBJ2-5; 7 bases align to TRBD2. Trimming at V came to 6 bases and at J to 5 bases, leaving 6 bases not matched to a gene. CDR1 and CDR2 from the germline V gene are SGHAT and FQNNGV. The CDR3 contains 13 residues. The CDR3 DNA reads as TGTGCCAGCAGGCGAACAGCGGGGGAGACCCAGTACTTC. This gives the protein CASRRTAGETQYF.

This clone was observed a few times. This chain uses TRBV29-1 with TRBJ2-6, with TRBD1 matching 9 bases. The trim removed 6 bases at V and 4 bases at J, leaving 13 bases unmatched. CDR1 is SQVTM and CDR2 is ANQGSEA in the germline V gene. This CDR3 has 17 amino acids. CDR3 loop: CSVGRTGGASGANVLTF. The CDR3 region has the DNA TGCAGCGTAGGAAGAACAGGGGGCGCATCGGGGGCCAACGTCCTGACTTTC.

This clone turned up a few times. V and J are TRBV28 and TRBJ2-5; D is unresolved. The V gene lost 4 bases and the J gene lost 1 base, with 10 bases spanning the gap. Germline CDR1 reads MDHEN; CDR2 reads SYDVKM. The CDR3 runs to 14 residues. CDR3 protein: CASSYKLLQETQYF. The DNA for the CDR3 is TGTGCCAGCAGTTATAAGCTCCTCCAAGAGACCCAGTACTTC.

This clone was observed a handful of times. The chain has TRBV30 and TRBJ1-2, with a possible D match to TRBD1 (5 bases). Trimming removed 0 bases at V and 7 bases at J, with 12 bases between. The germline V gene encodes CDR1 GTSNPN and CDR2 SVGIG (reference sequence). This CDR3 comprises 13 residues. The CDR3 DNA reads TGTGCCTGGAGTGTAGGGGCTTCTGGTGGCTACACCTTC. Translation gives CAWSVGASGGYTF.

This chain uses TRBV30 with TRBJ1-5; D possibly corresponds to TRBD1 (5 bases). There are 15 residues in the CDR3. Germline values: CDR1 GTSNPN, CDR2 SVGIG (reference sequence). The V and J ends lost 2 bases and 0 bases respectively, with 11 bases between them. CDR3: CAWSPDRYSNQPQHF. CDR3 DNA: TGTGCCTGGAGTCCCGACAGATATAGCAATCAGCCCCAGCATTTT.

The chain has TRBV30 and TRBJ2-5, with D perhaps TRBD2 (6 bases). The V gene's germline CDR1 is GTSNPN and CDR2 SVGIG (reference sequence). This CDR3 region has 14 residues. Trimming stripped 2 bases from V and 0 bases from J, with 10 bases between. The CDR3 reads CAWSRGGNQETQYF. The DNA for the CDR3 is TGTGCCTGGAGTCGTGGAGGGAACCAAGAGACCCAGTACTTC.